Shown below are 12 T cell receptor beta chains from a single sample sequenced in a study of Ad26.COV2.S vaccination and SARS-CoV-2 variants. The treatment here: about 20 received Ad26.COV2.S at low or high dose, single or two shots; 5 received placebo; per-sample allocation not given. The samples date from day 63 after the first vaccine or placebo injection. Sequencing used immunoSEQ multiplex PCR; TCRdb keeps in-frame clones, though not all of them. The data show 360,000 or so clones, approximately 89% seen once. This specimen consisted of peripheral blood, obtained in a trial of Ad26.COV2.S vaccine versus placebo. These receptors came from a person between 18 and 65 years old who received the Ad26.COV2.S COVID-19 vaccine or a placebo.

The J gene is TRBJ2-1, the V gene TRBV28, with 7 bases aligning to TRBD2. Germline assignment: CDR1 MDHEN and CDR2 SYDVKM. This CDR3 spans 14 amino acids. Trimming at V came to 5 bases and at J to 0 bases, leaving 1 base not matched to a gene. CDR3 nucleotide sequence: TGTGCCAGCAGTGGCGGGAGCTCCTACAATGAGCAGTTCTTC. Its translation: CASSGGSSYNEQFF.

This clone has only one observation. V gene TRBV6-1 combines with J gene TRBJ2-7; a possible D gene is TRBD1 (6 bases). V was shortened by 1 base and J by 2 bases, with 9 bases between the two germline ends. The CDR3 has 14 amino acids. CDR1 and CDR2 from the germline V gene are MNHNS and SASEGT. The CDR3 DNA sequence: TGTGCCAGCAGTGAAGGGACAGCCGCCTACGAGCAGTACTTC. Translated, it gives CASSEGTAAYEQYF.

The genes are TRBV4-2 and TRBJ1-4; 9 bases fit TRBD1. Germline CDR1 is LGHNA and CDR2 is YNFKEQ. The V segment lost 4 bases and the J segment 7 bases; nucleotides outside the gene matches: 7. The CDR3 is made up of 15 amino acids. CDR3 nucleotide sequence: TGTGCCAGCAGCCGACAACCGGGACAGGGTGAAAAACTGTTTTTT. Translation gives CASSRQPGQGEKLFF.

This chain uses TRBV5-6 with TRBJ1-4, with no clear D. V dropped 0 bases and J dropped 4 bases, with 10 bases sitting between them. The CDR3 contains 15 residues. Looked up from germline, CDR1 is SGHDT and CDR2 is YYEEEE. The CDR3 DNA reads TGTGCCAGCAGCTTGGTAACGGCGAATAATGAAAAACTGTTTTTT. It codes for CASSLVTANNEKLFF.

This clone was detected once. The CDR3 reads CASSQDTASGYTF. CDR3 in DNA: TGCGCCAGCAGCCAAGATACGGCAAGCGGCTACACCTTC. The chain has TRBV4-3 and TRBJ1-2; D gene uncertain. V lost 0 bases, J lost 8 bases, and 10 bases lay in between. The CDR3 length is 13 residues. CDR1 is LGHNA and CDR2 is YSLEER in the germline V gene.

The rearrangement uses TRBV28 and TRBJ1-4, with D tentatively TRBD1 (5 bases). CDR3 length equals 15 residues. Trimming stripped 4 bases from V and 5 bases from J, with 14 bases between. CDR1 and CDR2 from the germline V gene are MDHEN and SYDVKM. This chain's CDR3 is CASSSGTYLNEKLFF. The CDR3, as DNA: TGTGCCAGCAGTTCAGGGACTTACTTAAATGAAAAACTGTTTTTT.

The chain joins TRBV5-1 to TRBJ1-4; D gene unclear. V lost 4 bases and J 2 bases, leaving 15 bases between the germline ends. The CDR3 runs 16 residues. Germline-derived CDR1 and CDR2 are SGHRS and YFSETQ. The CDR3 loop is CASSPGSTGTNEKLFF. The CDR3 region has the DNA TGCGCCAGCAGCCCGGGCTCGACGGGCACTAATGAAAAACTGTTTTTT.

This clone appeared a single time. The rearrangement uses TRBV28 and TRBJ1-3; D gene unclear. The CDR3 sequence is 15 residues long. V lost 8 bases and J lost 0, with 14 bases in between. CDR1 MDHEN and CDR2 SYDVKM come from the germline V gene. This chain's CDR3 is CASAATRPSGNTIYF. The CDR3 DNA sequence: TGTGCCAGCGCCGCAACAAGGCCCTCTGGAAACACCATATATTTT.

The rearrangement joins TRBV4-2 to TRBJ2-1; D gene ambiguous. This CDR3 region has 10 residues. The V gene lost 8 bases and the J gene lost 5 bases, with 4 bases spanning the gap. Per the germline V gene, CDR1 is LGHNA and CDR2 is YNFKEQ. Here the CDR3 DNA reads TGTGCCAGCGGAAACAATGAGCAGTTCTTC. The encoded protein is CASGNNEQFF.

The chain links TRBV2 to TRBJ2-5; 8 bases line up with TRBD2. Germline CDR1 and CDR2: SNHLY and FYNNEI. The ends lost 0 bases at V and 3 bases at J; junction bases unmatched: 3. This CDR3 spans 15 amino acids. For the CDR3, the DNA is TGTGCCAGCAGTGAAGCCGGGACTAGGAAAGAGACCCAGTACTTC. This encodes CASSEAGTRKETQYF.

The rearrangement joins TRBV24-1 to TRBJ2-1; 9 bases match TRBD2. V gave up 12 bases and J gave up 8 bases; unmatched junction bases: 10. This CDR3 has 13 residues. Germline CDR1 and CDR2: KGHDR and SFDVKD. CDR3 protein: CAASPGGRDEQFF. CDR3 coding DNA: TGTGCCGCCTCACCGGGCGGGAGGGATGAGCAGTTCTTC.

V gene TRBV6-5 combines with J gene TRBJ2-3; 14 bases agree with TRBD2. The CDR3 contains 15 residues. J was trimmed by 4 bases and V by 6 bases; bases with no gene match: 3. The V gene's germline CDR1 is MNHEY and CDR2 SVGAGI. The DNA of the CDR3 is TGTGCCAGCAGGACGGGACTAGCGGGAGCAGATACGCAGTATTTT. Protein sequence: CASRTGLAGADTQYF.